This T cell receptor beta chain was obtained from a study of T cells after yellow fever vaccination. For TCR, cDNA came from 5'RACE template switching, which added a universal primer site and UMIs. Using its own MiXCR run on the 5' RACE reads, TCRdb lists one record per CDR3 protein. Here the sample spans a few hundred thousand distinct CDR3 sequences, around 9.3% being singletons. Whole-study findings and limits: Reappearance after the booster was observed for most primary-vaccination clones (more than 95% CD4, more than 70% CD8).

This clonotype appeared a few times. Its cognate antigen is unknown. Trimming pared 4 bases from V and 4 bases from J, leaving 26 bases between. The V gene's germline CDR1 is SGHKS and CDR2 YYEKEE (reference sequence). The CDR3 extends over 19 amino acids. The TCR originated in a man younger than 35 who received the YFV17D yellow fever vaccine. The chain links TRBV5-5 to TRBJ1-4; D call uncertain. The sequencing here drew on CD4+ T cells sorted from PBMCs, taken 5 days after the yellow fever booster vaccination. For the CDR3, the DNA is TGTGCCAGCAGCATTCCCTCCAAACCTATCACCCCGAATAATGAAAAACTGTTTTTT. Its translation is CASSIPSKPITPNNEKLFF.